This T cell receptor beta chain appears in the sequencing data of a study of technical replicates of blood from several donors. Profiling relied on immunoSEQ multiplex PCR, and the TCRdb table lists in-frame clones only, not all of them. The sample lists about 70,000 clones; approximately 97% were seen once. This CDR3 region has 14 residues. Unmatched junction bases numbered 8, after V lost 5 bases and J lost 4 bases. The germline CDR1 and CDR2 sequences are LNHDA and SQIVND (reference sequence). The TCR originated in a human donor in good health. The V call is TRBV19, the J call TRBJ2-7; TRBD2 aligns across 7 bases. Source material: T cells isolated from PBMCs. CDR3 in amino acids: CASSSPGLRYEQYF. CDR3 DNA sequence: TGTGCCAGTAGTTCTCCGGGACTAAGATACGAGCAGTACTTC.